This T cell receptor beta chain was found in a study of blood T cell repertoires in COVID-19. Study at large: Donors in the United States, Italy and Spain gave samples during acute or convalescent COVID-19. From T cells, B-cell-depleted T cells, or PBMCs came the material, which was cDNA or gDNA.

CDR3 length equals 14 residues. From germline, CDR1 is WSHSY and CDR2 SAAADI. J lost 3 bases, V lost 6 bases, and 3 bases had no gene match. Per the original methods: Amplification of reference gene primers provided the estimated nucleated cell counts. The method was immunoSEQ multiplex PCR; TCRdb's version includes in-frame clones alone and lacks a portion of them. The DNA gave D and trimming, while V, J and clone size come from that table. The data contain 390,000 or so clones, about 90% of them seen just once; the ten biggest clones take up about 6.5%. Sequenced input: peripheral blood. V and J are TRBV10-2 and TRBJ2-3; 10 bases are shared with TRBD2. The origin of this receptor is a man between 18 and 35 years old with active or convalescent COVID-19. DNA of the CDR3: TGCGCCAGCAGGCTGGGACTAGCGACAGATACGCAGTATTTT. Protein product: CASRLGLATDTQYF.